One sample yielded the 29 T cell receptor beta chains listed below, sequenced in a study of T cells expressing NK-cell markers (dated by TCRdb to 2018 to 2020). Library creation used 5' RACE. Sequencer: Illumina HiSeq 2000. TCRdb reprocessed the public reads and reports one entry per CDR3 protein sequence, without DNA. The sample's table lists a count of 550,000 or so distinct CDR3 sequences. In total, the top ten clones hold around 4% of the sample. The sequencing input was blood T cells: a sorted CD56 or NKG2C T cell subset, CD4+ or CD8+ T cells, or bulk PBMC T cells (not recorded which). The receptors derive from a man between 18 and 35 years old in good health. Donor details come from another sample of the same person, matched by shared clones.

The rearrangement links TRBV6-1 to TRBJ2-1; TCRdb lists TRBD2, though no DNA is available to test this call. The CDR3 length is 15 residues. Germline V lookup: CDR1 MNHNS, CDR2 SASEGT. The CDR3 sequence: CASSERLAGYNEQFF.

The genes are TRBV12-3 or TRBV12-4 and TRBJ1-1. The CDR3 length is 15 residues. The CDR3 here is CASTLGLQRNTEAFF.

The rearrangement uses TRBV7-2 and TRBJ2-7; TCRdb reports TRBD2, a call that lacks DNA to check it against. The CDR3 covers 19 residues. Germline assignment: CDR1 SGHTA and CDR2 FQGNSA. The CDR3 is CASSLRGPSGGLEAYEQYF.

The V gene is TRBV27, the J gene TRBJ1-5; TCRdb names TRBD1, which stays unverified in the absence of DNA. The CDR3 loop spans 18 amino acids. Germline values: CDR1 MNHEY, CDR2 SMNVEV (reference sequence). The CDR3 is CASSTKRTGNSPNQPQHF.

V usage is TRBV4-3 and J usage is TRBJ2-1; TCRdb picks TRBD2, but there is no DNA to check that call. The CDR3 is 17 residues long. CDR1 is LGHNA, CDR2 YSLEER, per germline. This CDR3 reads CASSHATSGRLYNEQFF.

The J gene is TRBJ1-2, the V gene TRBV29-1; the TRBD1 assignment by TCRdb is unverifiable without DNA. Germline values: CDR1 SQVTM, CDR2 ANQGSEA. The CDR3 is made up of 15 amino acids. The CDR3 spells CSVPSRDRGTDGYTF. The whole variable domain, remainder taken from reference TRBV29-1 and TRBJ1-2, is SAVISQKPSRDICQRGTSLTIQCQVDSQVTMMFWYRQQPGQSLTLIATANQGSEATYESGFVIDKFPISRPNLTFSTLTVSNMSPEDSSIYLCSVPSRDRGTDGYTFGSGTRLTVV.

This chain joins TRBV25-1 and TRBJ2-1; TCRdb outputs TRBD2, but without DNA this stays unchecked. CDR1 and CDR2 from the germline V gene are MGHDK and SYGVNS. This CDR3 has 16 residues. The CDR3 is CASSAFSGSVYNEQFF.

The chain joins TRBV20-1 to TRBJ1-3; lacking DNA, the TRBD1 call made by TCRdb goes unchecked. The CDR3 sequence is 14 residues long. Germline CDR1 reads DFQATT; CDR2 reads SNEGSKA (reference sequence). The CDR3 is CSAERGQGANTIYF.

The rearrangement joins TRBV5-1 to TRBJ1-4; there is no DNA to check the TCRdb D call of TRBD1. The germline gives CDR1 SGHRS, CDR2 YFSETQ. There are 13 residues in the CDR3. The CDR3 spells CASSSPPGEKLFF.

The chain links TRBV12-3 or TRBV12-4 to TRBJ2-1; absent DNA, TCRdb's TRBD2 call cannot be checked. CDR3 length equals 15 residues. CDR3 loop: CASSKNSGRHNEQFF.

This chain connects TRBV11-1 to TRBJ1-1; with no DNA, the TCRdb D assignment of TRBD1 cannot be verified. This CDR3 has 18 residues. Germline assignment: CDR1 SGHAT and CDR2 FQDESV (reference sequence). CDR3 sequence: CASSRQGKRGDAAGEAFF.

The V call is TRBV20-1, the J call TRBJ2-7; TCRdb proposes TRBD2, but this gene call is untestable without DNA. CDR1 is DFQATT and CDR2 is SNEGSKA in the germline V gene (reference sequence). The CDR3 sequence is 13 residues long. This CDR3 reads CSASSGSWGEQYF.

The rearrangement links TRBV5-1 to TRBJ1-1; TCRdb's assignment of TRBD1 cannot be checked, as there is no DNA. CDR3 size: 15 residues. From germline, CDR1 is SGHRS and CDR2 YFSETQ. CDR3: CASSSRQGGHTEAFF.

V usage is TRBV4-1 and J usage is TRBJ1-1. This CDR3 contains 14 residues. Germline V gene data show CDR1 as MGHRA and CDR2 as YSYEKL. The CDR3 loop is CASSHPSGLTEAFF.

The rearrangement uses TRBV29-1 and TRBJ2-3. CDR3 length: 13 amino acids. The germline V gene encodes CDR1 SQVTM and CDR2 ANQGSEA. This CDR3 is CSVSLSVGDTQYF.

The rearrangement joins TRBV10-3 to TRBJ1-5; no DNA is available, so the TRBD1 call from TCRdb remains unchecked. Germline V gene lookup returns CDR1 ENHRY and CDR2 SYGVKD. The length of the CDR3 is 15 residues. The CDR3 spells CATRGTGSGNQPQHF.

The chain joins TRBV29-1 to TRBJ2-7; TCRdb's assignment of TRBD1 cannot be checked, as there is no DNA. The CDR3 is 14 amino acids. Germline V lookup: CDR1 SQVTM, CDR2 ANQGSEA. This chain's CDR3 is CSVVGQGASYEQYF.

CDR3 sequence reads: CSAAGTSGSKTQYF. The V and J genes are TRBV20-1 and TRBJ2-5; the D call from TCRdb, TRBD2, cannot be confirmed without DNA. The CDR3 covers 14 residues. Per the germline V gene, CDR1 is DFQATT and CDR2 is SNEGSKA (reference sequence).

The CDR3 sequence is CATSDSWTGGPYNEQFF. V is TRBV24-1 and J is TRBJ2-1; TCRdb's D call, TRBD1, is unchecked because there is no DNA. CDR1 is KGHDR and CDR2 is SFDVKD in the germline V gene. The CDR3 has 17 amino acids.

V gene TRBV7-9 combines with J gene TRBJ2-1; the D call of TRBD1 rests on TCRdb alone, since no DNA is present to check it. This CDR3 has 12 amino acids. Germline V gene lookup returns CDR1 SEHNR and CDR2 FQNEAQ (reference sequence). This CDR3 reads CASSAYREEQFF.

The chain recombines TRBV6-2 or TRBV6-3 with TRBJ2-1. Germline V gives CDR1 MNHEY, CDR2 SVGEGT. The CDR3 is made up of 13 amino acids. The CDR3 here is CASQLAHINEQFF.

V gene TRBV10-3 combines with J gene TRBJ1-6; the TCRdb D gene call, TRBD1, has no DNA to confirm it. The germline CDR1 and CDR2 sequences are ENHRY and SYGVKD. The CDR3 spans 15 residues. The CDR3 here is CAIRDSTGTGAPLHF.

V gene TRBV9 combines with J gene TRBJ2-3; TCRdb gives TRBD2 as the D gene, but with no DNA this cannot be confirmed. CDR1 and CDR2 (germline): SGDLS, YYNGEE. This CDR3 has 16 amino acids. The CDR3 protein is CASSTDPGRRTDTQYF.

V is TRBV24-1 and J is TRBJ2-1; TCRdb's D call, TRBD2, is unchecked because there is no DNA. CDR1 is KGHDR, CDR2 SFDVKD, per germline. This CDR3 spans 16 amino acids. The CDR3 reads CATSDLPSGTENEQFF.

The chain combines TRBV6-5 with TRBJ2-2; without DNA, the TCRdb call of TRBD2 cannot be checked. Germline CDR1 is MNHEY and CDR2 is SVGAGI. The CDR3 covers 16 residues. CDR3 in amino acids: CASSYASGRGTGELFF.

The genes are TRBV20-1 and TRBJ1-1. CDR1 and CDR2 (germline): DFQATT, SNEGSKA (reference sequence). The CDR3 length is 16 residues. CDR3 in amino acids: CSARLRIGFGNTEAFF.

The chain carries TRBV5-1 and TRBJ1-4. This CDR3 contains 14 residues. CDR1 SGHRS and CDR2 YFSETQ come from the germline V gene. CDR3 amino acids: CASSWGVESEKLFF.

This chain links TRBV12-3 or TRBV12-4 with TRBJ1-2; TCRdb gives TRBD1 as the D gene, but with no DNA this cannot be confirmed. The CDR3 has 14 amino acids. The CDR3 sequence is CASSGQGPVDGYTF.

The rearrangement uses TRBV28 and TRBJ2-6. Germline V lookup: CDR1 MDHEN, CDR2 SYDVKM. The CDR3 totals 16 residues. This CDR3 reads CASSFRRVSGANVLTF.